The 21 T cell receptor beta chains given below trace back to one sample, sequenced in a study of blood T cell repertoires in COVID-19 (dated by TCRdb to between 2020 and 2021). Libraries were made using the immunoSEQ multiplex PCR assay. Sourced from immuneACCESS, this table was stored by TCRdb with only in-frame sequences that have V and J called. A share of the clones is absent; for the studies checked, an unresolved V gene accounts for under half, and the remainder has no known explanation. The sample table shows 100,000 to 150,000 clones, and around four fifths are seen once. The top ten clonotypes cover 2% to 3% of the sample. The specimen sequenced was PBMCs or T cells enriched from blood (not recorded which). Source of these receptors: a middle-aged man with acute COVID-19.

This clone was recorded once. This chain joins TRBV28 and TRBJ1-3; D unresolved. Per the germline V gene, CDR1 is MDHEN and CDR2 is SYDVKM. V lost 5 bases and J lost 4, with 9 bases in between. CDR3 length equals 13 residues. This CDR3 reads CASSPSGGNTIYF. The CDR3 DNA reads as TGTGCCAGCAGTCCTTCCGGGGGAAACACCATATATTTT.

The chain uses TRBV30 and TRBJ1-1; D gene ambiguous. The V end lost 2 bases, the J end lost 5 bases, and 12 bases lay between the germline ends. The germline V gene has CDR1 GTSNPN and CDR2 SVGIG (reference sequence). The CDR3 runs to 13 residues. CDR3: CAWSNLGDTEAFF. The CDR3 DNA follows: TGTGCCTGGAGTAACCTCGGGGATACTGAAGCTTTCTTT.

Concerning this clone: Relative to the germline gene, one junction end is altered; a read error may explain this. The chain carries TRBV7-7 and TRBJ2-3; 7 positions agree with TRBD2. The CDR3 runs 15 residues. Germline CDR1 and CDR2: SSHAT and FNYEAQ (reference sequence). The CDR3 DNA follows: TGTGCTAGCAGCTTAGGAGCGGGGCGCACAGATACGCAGTATTTT. This sequence encodes CASSLGAGRTDTQYF.

This clone showed up just a few times. The chain has TRBV6-6 and TRBJ1-2; D is perhaps TRBD1 (5 bases). This CDR3 is built from 12 residues. In germline, CDR1 is MNHNY, CDR2 SVGAGI (reference sequence). Deletions cut 8 bases from V and 2 bases from J, with 9 bases between. The CDR3 bases are TGTGCCAGCGGTACAGGCAACTATGGCTACACCTTC. This gives the protein CASGTGNYGYTF.

The rearrangement links TRBV27 to TRBJ1-1; no clear D gene. Trimming removed 0 bases at V and 3 bases at J, with 8 bases between. The CDR3 is 14 residues long. Germline CDR1 MNHEY, CDR2 SMNVEV (reference sequence). The CDR3 nucleotides are TGTGCCAGCAGTTTATCTGGAGGCGACACTGAAGCTTTCTTT. Protein sequence: CASSLSGGDTEAFF.

The chain couples TRBV4-1 to TRBJ1-1; a weak D match, TRBD1 (5 bases). Germline V gives CDR1 MGHRA, CDR2 YSYEKL. Trimming stripped 0 bases from V and 3 bases from J, with 17 bases between. The CDR3 consists of 17 residues. The CDR3 DNA reads TGCGCCAGCAGCCAAGAAGGGGCCTGGGAGGGAGACACTGAAGCTTTCTTT. Amino acids: CASSQEGAWEGDTEAFF.

The chain combines TRBV7-2 with TRBJ2-5, with D perhaps TRBD2 (5 bases). V was cut by 4 bases and J by 5 bases, with 20 bases left in between. This CDR3 contains 16 residues. Germline CDR1 SGHTA, CDR2 FQGNSA. The CDR3 DNA reads as TGTGCCAGCAGCTCCGGAGTCCGAGGGATAGGGGAGACCCAGTACTTC. This encodes CASSSGVRGIGETQYF.

Only a few counts were recorded for this clone. The chain joins TRBV29-1 to TRBJ2-1; 10 bases match TRBD1. This CDR3 region has 14 residues. Germline values: CDR1 SQVTM, CDR2 ANQGSEA. V lost 4 bases and J lost 7; bases outside the gene matches: 7. The DNA for the CDR3 is TGCAGCGTTGGTAGGACAGGGGGTTTGAATGAGCAGTTCTTC. This translates into CSVGRTGGLNEQFF.

The V call is TRBV11-2, the J call TRBJ2-7; D not resolved. V dropped 3 bases and J dropped 3 bases, with 15 bases sitting between them. Germline lookup yields CDR1 SGHAT and CDR2 FQNNGV. The CDR3 covers 15 residues. The CDR3 nucleotides are TGTGCCAGCAGCTTTCATACGAAAACTCGCTACGAGCAGTACTTC. Residues: CASSFHTKTRYEQYF.

This clone has a single count. The chain combines TRBV18 with TRBJ2-7; D remains ambiguous. Trimming removed 2 bases from V and 3 bases from J, with 8 bases in between. The germline gives CDR1 KGHSH, CDR2 LQKENI. The CDR3 runs 13 residues. The CDR3 region has the DNA TGTGCCAGCTCACCAGGGCAGAACTACGAGCAGTACTTC. It specifies CASSPGQNYEQYF.

The chain links TRBV5-8 to TRBJ1-5; TRBD1 is a possible D gene (6 bases). V was cut by 4 bases and J by 6 bases, with 11 bases left in between. Germline values: CDR1 SGHTS, CDR2 YDEGEE. The CDR3 sequence is 13 residues long. The CDR3 protein is CASSLTGTQPQHF. The DNA for the CDR3 is TGTGCCAGCAGCCTGACAGGCACTCAGCCCCAGCATTTT.

A few counts support this clone. This sequence joins TRBV4-2 and TRBJ1-1; D remains ambiguous. CDR3 length equals 16 residues. CDR1 and CDR2 from the germline V gene are LGHNA and YNFKEQ. V was cut by 0 bases and J by 3 bases, with 14 bases left in between. CDR3 sequence (DNA): TGTGCCAGCAGCCAAGACCGGGCGAGGGAAGACACTGAAGCTTTCTTT. It specifies CASSQDRAREDTEAFF.

V is TRBV18 and J is TRBJ1-4; D is undetermined. Per the germline V gene, CDR1 is KGHSH and CDR2 is LQKENI. The CDR3 spans 15 residues. V lost 2 bases and J 4 bases, leaving 11 bases between the germline ends. CDR3 nucleotides: TGTGCCAGCTCACCAGACCGGCAGGTTAATGAAAAACTGTTTTTT. This codes for CASSPDRQVNEKLFF.

The V gene is TRBV25-1, the J gene TRBJ1-6, with a weak D call TRBD1 (5 bases). CDR1 and CDR2 (germline): MGHDK, SYGVNS. Between the trimmed V and J ends, which lost 2 bases and 7 bases, there was a span of 12 bases. There are 15 residues in the CDR3. CDR3 sequence: CASSEGGTENSPLHF. CDR3 DNA: TGTGCCAGCAGTGAAGGGGGGACCGAGAATTCACCCCTCCACTTT.

This chain uses TRBV7-9 with TRBJ2-5; D is undetermined. The CDR3 has 11 amino acids. With 4 bases removed from V and 3 bases from J, the gap between germline ends came to 3 bases. Germline V lookup: CDR1 SEHNR, CDR2 FQNEAQ (reference sequence). CDR3 sequence reads: CASSSEETQYF. CDR3 coding DNA: TGTGCCAGCAGCTCCGAAGAGACCCAGTACTTC.

The rearrangement links TRBV2 to TRBJ1-1; TRBD1 aligns across 7 bases. The CDR3 has 15 residues. V gave up 2 bases and J gave up 0 bases; unmatched junction bases: 3. Per the germline V gene, CDR1 is SNHLY and CDR2 is FYNNEI. In DNA form, the CDR3 reads TGTGCCAGCAGTGAAAGGGGGACAGTGAACACTGAAGCTTTCTTT. Translation gives CASSERGTVNTEAFF.

This sequence joins TRBV5-1 and TRBJ2-1, with TRBD2 as a possible D gene (7 bases). Deletions cut 1 base from V and 6 bases from J, with 11 bases between. The germline CDR1 and CDR2 sequences are SGHRS and YFSETQ. This CDR3 is 14 amino acids long. CDR3 in amino acids: CASSLIGGLNEQFF. The CDR3 DNA follows: TGCGCCAGCAGCTTGATCGGGGGGCTCAATGAGCAGTTCTTC.

V usage is TRBV5-1 and J usage is TRBJ2-7; D is unresolved. This CDR3 spans 14 amino acids. Germline assignment: CDR1 SGHRS and CDR2 YFSETQ. V lost 2 bases and J lost 0, with 9 bases in between. Here the CDR3 reads CASSFRDNSYEQYF. In DNA form, the CDR3 reads TGCGCCAGCAGCTTTAGAGATAACTCCTACGAGCAGTACTTC.

This chain joins TRBV3-1 (or the pseudogene TRBV3-2) and TRBJ1-2; D not resolved. The V gene's germline CDR1 is LGHDT and CDR2 YNNKEL (reference sequence). V lost 3 bases and J lost 7, with 12 bases in between. The CDR3 contains 13 residues. The CDR3: CASSHEGTSGYTF. DNA for the CDR3: TGTGCCAGCAGCCACGAGGGAACCAGTGGCTACACCTTC.

The rearrangement uses TRBV3-1 (or the pseudogene TRBV3-2) and TRBJ2-7, with TRBD2 matching 8 bases. Germline CDR1 LGHDT, CDR2 YNNKEL (reference sequence). Unmatched junction bases numbered 8, after V lost 4 bases and J lost 3 bases. The CDR3 extends over 15 amino acids. The DNA for the CDR3 is TGTGCCAGCAGCCGTGCTTTGGGACTAGGCTACGAGCAGTACTTC. It yields the protein CASSRALGLGYEQYF.

This chain links TRBV19 with TRBJ1-5; unclear D gene. CDR1 is LNHDA, CDR2 SQIVND, per germline (reference sequence). The CDR3 length is 15 residues. V was shortened by 7 bases and J by 1 base, with 14 bases between the two germline ends. CDR3 region: CASKKQKRSNQPQHF. The CDR3 DNA sequence: TGTGCCAGTAAGAAACAGAAACGGAGCAATCAGCCCCAGCATTTT. Full variable domain (remainder filled in from reference TRBV19 and TRBJ1-5): DGGITQSPKYLFRKEGQNVTLSCEQNLNHDAMYWYRQDPGQGLRLIYYSQIVNDFQKGDIAEGYSVSREKKESFPLTVTSAQKNPTAFYLCASKKQKRSNQPQHFGDGTRLSIL.